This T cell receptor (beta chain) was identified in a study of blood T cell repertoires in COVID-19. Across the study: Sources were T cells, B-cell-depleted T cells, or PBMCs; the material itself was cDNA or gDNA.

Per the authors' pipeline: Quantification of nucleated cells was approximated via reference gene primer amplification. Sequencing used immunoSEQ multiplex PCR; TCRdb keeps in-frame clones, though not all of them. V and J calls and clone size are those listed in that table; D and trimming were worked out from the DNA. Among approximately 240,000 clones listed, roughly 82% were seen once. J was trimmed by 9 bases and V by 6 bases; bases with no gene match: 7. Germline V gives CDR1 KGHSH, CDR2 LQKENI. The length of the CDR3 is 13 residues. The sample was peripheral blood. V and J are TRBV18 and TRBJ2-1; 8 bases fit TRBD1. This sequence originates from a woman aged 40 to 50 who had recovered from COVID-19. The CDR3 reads CASSPQGASEQFF. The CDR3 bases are TGTGCCAGCTCGCCTCAGGGGGCGAGTGAGCAGTTCTTC.